Below, 30 T cell receptor beta chains from the same sample are listed, as sequenced in a study of beta chain features in type 1 diabetes. Notes on the study in general: Patients with Type 1 diabetes showed moderately but significantly shorter TCRB CDR3s in all four CD4+ subsets.

These TCRs are of unknown antigen specificity. All of the isolated RNA was reverse transcribed, so expressed TCRB transcripts were sequenced. Some clones are missing from TCRdb's copy, which holds only in-frame ones; the method was immunoSEQ multiplex PCR. Here the sample spans about 230,000 clones, 16% being singletons. Sequencing was carried out using naive CD4+ T cells from blood. These receptors were obtained from a man between 25 and 39 years old with type 1 diabetes.

The V and J genes are TRBV7-2 and TRBJ2-5; 11 nucleotides align to TRBD2. The J segment lost 3 bases and the V segment lost 10 bases, leaving 10 bases of the junction unmatched. This CDR3 is 15 amino acids long. Looked up from germline, CDR1 is SGHTA and CDR2 is FQGNSA. The CDR3 reads CATTLAGGPEETQYF. The CDR3 bases are TGTGCCACCACTTTAGCGGGAGGGCCGGAAGAGACCCAGTACTTC.

This clone has just a few counts. The CDR3 loop reads CASSPRLAGFNEQFF. The CDR3 DNA reads as TGTGCCAGCTCACCACGGCTAGCGGGATTCAATGAGCAGTTCTTC. This sequence joins TRBV18 and TRBJ2-1; 9 nucleotides line up with TRBD2. With 1 base clipped from V and 6 bases from J, the junction kept 4 bases outside the gene matches. The germline gives CDR1 KGHSH, CDR2 LQKENI. The CDR3 is 15 residues long.

This clone was observed a handful of times. The V call is TRBV29-1, the J call TRBJ2-1; weak D call: TRBD2 (6 bases). The CDR3 totals 18 residues. Trimming stripped 1 base from V and 0 bases from J, with 19 bases between. Per the germline V gene, CDR1 is SQVTM and CDR2 is ANQGSEA. CDR3 bases: TGCAGCGTTGAAGCCGGCGGGACCCCCTTCAGCTCCTACAATGAGCAGTTCTTC. It codes for CSVEAGGTPFSSYNEQFF.

This clone was recorded a few times. The V and J genes are TRBV7-9 and TRBJ2-2; the match to TRBD2 covers 7 bases. The CDR3 has 15 residues. With V trimmed by 5 bases and J by 0 bases, 3 bases remained unmatched. CDR1 is SEHNR, CDR2 FQNEAQ, per germline (reference sequence). The CDR3 DNA is TGTGCCAGCAGCCCCAGCGGGACGAACACCGGGGAGCTGTTTTTT. The encoded protein is CASSPSGTNTGELFF.

V and J are TRBV5-4 and TRBJ2-7; D is unresolved. The CDR3 has 13 amino acids. V lost 1 base to trimming and J lost 5 bases, with 10 bases between them. Germline V gene data show CDR1 as SGHNT and CDR2 as YYREEE (reference sequence). CDR3 sequence (DNA): TGTGCCAGCAGCTTGCCACAAGTAAACGAGCAGTACTTC. Translated, it gives CASSLPQVNEQYF.

The table lists this clone with a few counts. This chain connects TRBV29-1 to TRBJ2-7; maybe TRBD1 (6 bases). Deletions cut 7 bases from V and 1 base from J, with 14 bases between. The germline gives CDR1 SQVTM, CDR2 ANQGSEA. This CDR3 comprises 13 residues. The CDR3, as DNA: TGCAGCGCTGGGACAACAGTTTCCTACGAGCAGTACTTC. This translates into CSAGTTVSYEQYF.

This clone was seen a few times. The chain employs TRBV7-2 and TRBJ2-3, with TRBD2 matching 7 bases. The CDR3 spans 13 residues. V was clipped by 3 bases and J by 4 bases; unmatched bases: 1. The V gene's germline CDR1 is SGHTA and CDR2 FQGNSA. CDR3 DNA sequence: TGTGCCAGCAGCTTTGCGGGAGCAGATACGCAGTATTTT. Protein sequence: CASSFAGADTQYF.

V is TRBV7-9 and J is TRBJ2-7; possibly TRBD2 for D (6 bases). The CDR3 is 15 amino acids. V gave up 5 bases and J gave up 2 bases, with 16 bases separating them. Germline V gene sequence: CDR1 SEHNR, CDR2 FQNEAQ (reference sequence). The CDR3 protein is CASSRDLARAYEQYF. In nucleotides, the CDR3 is TGTGCCAGCAGCCGAGACCTAGCGCGAGCCTACGAGCAGTACTTC.

The V call is TRBV12-5, the J call TRBJ2-2; D is undetermined. The CDR3 length is 13 residues. From germline, CDR1 is LGHNT and CDR2 FRNRAP. The V end was cut by 5 bases, the J end by 1 base, with 5 bases between. The CDR3 region is CASGLGNTGELFF. The CDR3 DNA is TGTGCTAGTGGTCTTGGGAACACCGGGGAGCTGTTTTTT.

The chain joins TRBV7-2 to TRBJ2-3, with TRBD2 matching 8 bases. This CDR3 contains 15 residues. Trimming removed 6 bases from V and 0 bases from J; junction bases left unmatched: 5. Germline V gives CDR1 SGHTA, CDR2 FQGNSA. The CDR3 protein is CASRPGRGSTDTQYF. The CDR3 DNA follows: TGTGCCAGCAGACCCGGGAGGGGAAGCACAGATACGCAGTATTTT.

This clone appeared a few times. This CDR3 is CASSLTGGGYGYTF. As DNA, the CDR3 is TGCGCCAGCAGCTTGACAGGGGGCGGCTATGGCTACACCTTC. The chain uses TRBV5-1 and TRBJ1-2, with 9 positions matching TRBD1. This CDR3 contains 14 residues. J lost 4 bases, V lost 1 base, and 2 bases had no gene match. Per the germline V gene, CDR1 is SGHRS and CDR2 is YFSETQ.

This clone occurred a few times. The genes are TRBV4-3 and TRBJ2-2; 7 bases are a match to TRBD2. V lost 3 bases to trimming and J lost 6 bases; unmatched junction nucleotides: 19. Germline lookup yields CDR1 LGHNA and CDR2 YSLEER. The CDR3 runs 19 residues. Here the CDR3 DNA reads TGCGCCAGCAGCCAGAAAGCTGAAGCGGGGAGCGGGAAGGCCGGGGAGCTGTTTTTT. It is translated as CASSQKAEAGSGKAGELFF.

V and J are TRBV25-1 and TRBJ2-7; a possible D gene is TRBD1 (5 bases). The CDR3 spans 14 residues. CDR1 and CDR2 from the germline V gene are MGHDK and SYGVNS. The V end lost 4 bases, the J end lost 2 bases, and 12 bases lay between the germline ends. The CDR3 nucleotides read TGTGCCAGCAGTGCCCCTTCAGGGACCTACGAGCAGTACTTC. This sequence encodes CASSAPSGTYEQYF.

This clone has just a few counts. This sequence joins TRBV9 and TRBJ2-3; tentatively, D is TRBD1 or TRBD2 (5 bases each). Germline V gene sequence: CDR1 SGDLS, CDR2 YYNGEE. V lost 5 bases and J 6 bases, leaving 10 bases between the germline ends. This CDR3 has 12 residues. The CDR3 region has the DNA TGTGCCAGCAGGGGGGTCAGCGATACGCAGTATTTT. Translated, it gives CASRGVSDTQYF.

The sample holds a few counts of this clone. V gene TRBV5-4 combines with J gene TRBJ1-2; D ambiguous. The V and J ends lost 3 bases and 3 bases respectively, with 12 bases between them. Germline V lookup: CDR1 SGHNT, CDR2 YYREEE (reference sequence). There are 14 residues in the CDR3. This CDR3 reads CASSSQGIDYGYTF. The CDR3 bases are TGTGCCAGCAGCTCACAAGGCATTGACTATGGCTACACCTTC.

This clone was observed a handful of times. V and J are TRBV7-3 and TRBJ2-1; D unclear. The V and J ends lost 5 bases and 1 base respectively, with 9 bases between them. This CDR3 comprises 14 residues. Germline assignment: CDR1 SGHTA and CDR2 FQGTGA. CDR3 in amino acids: CASSPRASYNEQFF. CDR3 DNA sequence: TGTGCCAGCAGCCCCCGGGCTTCCTACAATGAGCAGTTCTTC.

In DNA, the CDR3 is TGTGCCAGCAACCTAGCCAGGGATACGCAGTATTTT. Translating gives CASNLARDTQYF. The genes are TRBV5-6 and TRBJ2-3, with D perhaps matching TRBD2 (5 bases). The ends were cut back, 6 bases at V and 6 bases at J, with 11 bases in the middle. There are 12 residues in the CDR3. CDR1 SGHDT and CDR2 YYEEEE come from the germline V gene.

This clone was counted a few times. This chain connects TRBV6-5 to TRBJ1-1, with D perhaps matching TRBD1 (6 bases). Trimming cost V 2 bases and J 5 bases, with 12 bases left between them. The CDR3 length is 14 residues. Germline values: CDR1 MNHEY, CDR2 SVGAGI. The CDR3 sequence: CASSYTRGRTEAFF. CDR3 DNA: TGTGCCAGCAGTTACACCCGGGGGCGGACTGAAGCTTTCTTT.

CDR3: CASSAISGRDNEQFF. In DNA form, the CDR3 reads TGTGCCAGCAGTGCAATTAGCGGGAGGGACAATGAGCAGTTCTTC. This chain uses TRBV6-5 with TRBJ2-1; 11 bases map to TRBD2. Germline V gene data show CDR1 as MNHEY and CDR2 as SVGAGI. The CDR3 is 15 residues long. V lost 5 bases to trimming and J lost 5 bases; unmatched junction nucleotides: 5.

The chain carries TRBV30 and TRBJ1-3, with a possible D match to TRBD1 (5 bases). V was trimmed by 3 bases and J by 7 bases, leaving 25 bases between them. The V gene's germline CDR1 is GTSNPN and CDR2 SVGIG (reference sequence). The CDR3 sequence is 17 residues long. CDR3 nucleotides: TGTGCCTGGAGGGAGGATGGGGGACCGCGGCGCGGGAACACCATATATTTT. It specifies CAWREDGGPRRGNTIYF.

The genes are TRBV29-1 and TRBJ1-5; D not resolved. Trimming left V 7 bases short and J 1 base short, with 11 bases between. This CDR3 comprises 13 residues. In germline, CDR1 is SQVTM, CDR2 ANQGSEA. CDR3 amino acids: CSATTVSNQPQHF. CDR3 nucleotides: TGCAGCGCCACTACGGTGAGCAATCAGCCCCAGCATTTT.

This clone was counted only a few times. The sample holds other DNA sequences that translate to the same CDR3. V usage is TRBV9 and J usage is TRBJ1-2; D remains unclear. The germline gives CDR1 SGDLS, CDR2 YYNGEE. There are 13 residues in the CDR3. The V end was cut by 0 bases, the J end by 2 bases, with 5 bases between. The DNA for the CDR3 is TGTGCCAGCAGCGTAGCAACAAACTATGGCTACACCTTC. It specifies CASSVATNYGYTF. The complete variable domain, with remaining parts taken from reference TRBV9 and TRBJ1-2, reads DSGVTQTPKHLITATGQRVTLRCSPRSGDLSVYWYQQSLDQGLQFLIQYYNGEERAKGNILERFSAQQFPDLHSELNLSSLELGDSALYFCASSVATNYGYTFGSGTRLTVV.

This clone has a handful of counts. This chain joins TRBV7-2 and TRBJ2-1; the D gene is possibly TRBD2 (6 bases). The CDR3 has 14 amino acids. Germline loops: CDR1 SGHTA, CDR2 FQGNSA. With 5 bases removed from V and 9 bases from J, the gap between germline ends came to 17 bases. The CDR3, as DNA: TGTGCCAGCAGCCCGGGACTCCCGCTCGGTGAGCAGTTCTTC. Its translation: CASSPGLPLGEQFF. Complete variable domain (other parts from reference TRBV7-2 and TRBJ2-1): GAGVSQSPSNKVTEKGKDVELRCDPISGHTALYWYRQSLGQGLEFLIYFQGNSAPDKSGLPSDRFSAERTGGSVSTLTIQRTQQEDSAVYLCASSPGLPLGEQFFGPGTRLTVL.

In its sample, this clone was seen a few times. V usage is TRBV7-9 and J usage is TRBJ2-4, with D perhaps matching TRBD1 (5 bases). Germline CDR1 is SEHNR and CDR2 is FQNEAQ (reference sequence). V was pared by 1 base and J by 14 bases, with 15 bases between. The CDR3 has 13 residues. The CDR3 loop is CASSLGLSAGKYF. As DNA, the CDR3 is TGTGCCAGCAGCTTAGGACTCTCGGCAGGGAAGTACTTC.

This clone appeared a few times. V and J are TRBV28 and TRBJ2-1; 9 nucleotides line up with TRBD2. The CDR3 contains 15 residues. The germline V gene has CDR1 MDHEN and CDR2 SYDVKM. The V and J ends lost 2 bases and 4 bases, in that order; junction bases with no gene match: 3. This CDR3 reads CASSLETSGYNEQFF. The CDR3 DNA sequence: TGTGCCAGCAGTTTAGAGACTAGCGGATACAATGAGCAGTTCTTC.

This clone was detected only a few times. The V and J genes are TRBV28 and TRBJ2-4; 8 bases are a match to TRBD2. With V trimmed by 7 bases and J by 8 bases, 10 bases remained unmatched. CDR1 and CDR2 from the germline V gene are MDHEN and SYDVKM. The CDR3 runs 14 residues. The CDR3 DNA is TGTGCCAGCACGGGACTAGGGAGTAGCGACATTCAGTACTTC. Its translation is CASTGLGSSDIQYF. The full variable domain, its missing parts supplied by reference TRBV28 and TRBJ2-4, is DVKVTQSSRYLVKRTGEKVFLECVQDMDHENMFWYRQDPGLGLRLIYFSYDVKMKEKGDIPEGYSVSREKKERFSLILESASTNQTSMYLCASTGLGSSDIQYFGAGTRLSVL.

Concerning this clone itself: Other DNA sequences in the same sample also yield this CDR3. This chain connects TRBV10-3 to TRBJ2-7; 9 bases agree with TRBD1. Germline V gene sequence: CDR1 ENHRY, CDR2 SYGVKD. The V segment lost 6 bases and the J segment 4 bases; nucleotides outside the gene matches: 4. The CDR3 totals 13 residues. For the CDR3, the DNA is TGTGCCATCAGAAGGACAGGGGCGTACGAGCAGTACTTC. This codes for CAIRRTGAYEQYF.

The chain recombines TRBV5-1 with TRBJ2-1; D remains unclear. The CDR3 length is 12 residues. CDR1 and CDR2 (germline): SGHRS, YFSETQ. V was pared by 2 bases and J by 5 bases, with 5 bases between. CDR3 bases: TGCGCCAGCAGCTTAGAGAACAATGAGCAGTTCTTC. This codes for CASSLENNEQFF.

This clone was observed a handful of times. The chain carries TRBV10-3 and TRBJ2-7; the D gene is possibly TRBD2 (5 bases). The CDR3 consists of 12 residues. V gave up 10 bases and J gave up 7 bases, with 17 bases separating them. CDR1 and CDR2 (germline): ENHRY, SYGVKD. DNA of the CDR3: TGTGCCACACGGACTCCTGTCTGGGAGCAGTACTTC. Its translation: CATRTPVWEQYF.

The chain employs TRBV27 and TRBJ1-2; D unclear. The germline CDR1 and CDR2 sequences are MNHEY and SMNVEV (reference sequence). CDR3 length equals 13 residues. V gave up 2 bases and J gave up 4 bases, with 8 bases separating them. The CDR3: CASSLEGSYGYTF. The CDR3 DNA reads TGTGCCAGCAGTTTAGAAGGGTCCTATGGCTACACCTTC.